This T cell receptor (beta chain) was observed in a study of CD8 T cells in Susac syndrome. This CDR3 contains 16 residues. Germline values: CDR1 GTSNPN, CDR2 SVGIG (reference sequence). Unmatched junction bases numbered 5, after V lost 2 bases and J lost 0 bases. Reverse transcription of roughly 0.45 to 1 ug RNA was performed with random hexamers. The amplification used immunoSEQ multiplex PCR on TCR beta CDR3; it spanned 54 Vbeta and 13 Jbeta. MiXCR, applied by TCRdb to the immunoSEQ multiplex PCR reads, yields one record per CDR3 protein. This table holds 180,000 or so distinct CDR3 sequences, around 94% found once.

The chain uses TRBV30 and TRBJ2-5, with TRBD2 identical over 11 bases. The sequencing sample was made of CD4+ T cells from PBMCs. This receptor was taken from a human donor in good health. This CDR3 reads CAWSPGTSGYQETQYF. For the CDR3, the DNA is TGTGCCTGGAGTCCTGGGACTAGCGGTTACCAAGAGACCCAGTACTTC.